This T cell receptor (beta chain) appears in the sequencing data of a study of blood T cell repertoires in COVID-19. Study-level information: The United States, Italy and Spain supplied acute and convalescent COVID-19 samples. The analysed material was cDNA or gDNA that came from T cells, B-cell-depleted T cells, or PBMCs.

Germline CDR1 and CDR2: SEHNR and FQNEAQ (reference sequence). The germline V and J ends were trimmed by 5 bases and 3 bases, with 19 bases remaining between them. The CDR3 length is 17 residues. Source study methods: Estimated nucleated cell counts came from reference gene primer amplification. Produced via immunoSEQ multiplex PCR; TCRdb's table is partial and in-frame only. D and trimming were read from the DNA, whereas the V and J calls and clone size are those reported in that table. The sample includes under 200,000 clones, approximately 81% seen only once; the top ten take 0.8% to 1.2%. The chain is built from TRBV7-9 and TRBJ2-2, with D perhaps matching TRBD1 (6 bases). The sequenced sample consisted of peripheral blood. This clonotype was sampled from a man aged 35-49 years with acute or convalescent COVID-19. CDR3 in amino acids: CASSPLRWGPHTGELFF. The CDR3 DNA reads TGTGCCAGCAGCCCGCTTCGCTGGGGGCCGCACACCGGGGAGCTGTTTTTT.